Below, 32 T cell receptor beta chains from the same sample are listed, as sequenced in a study of T cells in Graves' hyperthyroidism and ophthalmopathy. Amplified TCR beta CDR3 regions derived from RNA transcripts. A first-round RT-PCR of the TCR CDR3 used the HTBI primer set. From the multiplex PCR reads, TCRdb called clonotypes with MiXCR, one entry per CDR3 protein. The sample has 300,000 to 400,000 distinct CDR3 sequences, around 13% seen once. Sequencing was performed on blood. These receptors all stem from a woman aged 30 to 39 with Graves' ophthalmopathy.

This chain joins TRBV7-2 and TRBJ1-5; the D is unclear. CDR3 length equals 16 residues. CDR1 and CDR2 (germline): SGHTA, FQGNSA. Trimming took off 2 bases at V and 0 bases at J, with 11 bases between the two ends. The CDR3 nucleotides read TGTGCCAGCAGCTTATCGAAGGGTTTTAGCAATCAGCCCCAGCATTTT. This gives the protein CASSLSKGFSNQPQHF.

This clonotype was seen more than once but under ten times. Possible read error: a much larger clone is one base away. This chain uses TRBV6-2 or TRBV6-3 with TRBJ2-7, with D possibly matching TRBD2 (6 bases). Germline assignment: CDR1 MNHEY and CDR2 SVGEGT. The CDR3 totals 15 residues. The V end was cut by 10 bases, the J end by 0 bases, with 19 bases between. Written as DNA, the CDR3 is TGTGCCAACCAGTATCTGGGGGGAAGCTCCTACGAGCAGTACTTC. Translation gives CANQYLGGSSYEQYF.

In this sample, this clonotype turned up a few times. The chain carries TRBV30 and TRBJ2-7; D possibly matches TRBD1 or TRBD2 (7 bases each). Per the germline V gene, CDR1 is GTSNPN and CDR2 is SVGIG (reference sequence). This CDR3 is built from 14 residues. The ends were cut back, 8 bases at V and 3 bases at J, with 20 bases in the middle. The CDR3 loop reads CATSGGGVLYEQYF. CDR3 DNA sequence: TGTGCCACCTCAGGGGGGGGCGTCCTCTACGAGCAGTACTTC.

This clonotype occurred a few times. The rearrangement joins TRBV9 to TRBJ2-5; D is possibly TRBD2 (5 bases). V lost 1 base, J lost 3 bases, and 16 bases lay in between. Germline V gene sequence: CDR1 SGDLS, CDR2 YYNGEE. The CDR3 extends over 16 amino acids. The CDR3 loop reads CASSVSPGKREETQYF. The CDR3 coding sequence is TGTGCCAGCAGCGTATCCCCGGGAAAGCGAGAAGAGACCCAGTACTTC.

This clonotype occurred once. This rearrangement joins TRBV18 to TRBJ2-1, with TRBD1 matching over 9 bases. This CDR3 region has 14 residues. Germline-derived CDR1 and CDR2 are KGHSH and LQKENI. V shed 2 bases, J shed 5 bases, and the junction held 1 base outside the gene matches. CDR3 in DNA: TGTGCCAGCTCACCAGGGACAGGGAACAATGAGCAGTTCTTC. It translates to CASSPGTGNNEQFF.

A remark on this clonotype: This sequence may be a read error, since a much larger clone differs from it by one base. This chain uses TRBV20-1 with TRBJ2-4; D is perhaps TRBD1 (6 bases). With 8 bases removed from V and 0 bases from J, the gap between germline ends came to 17 bases. The V gene's germline CDR1 is DFQATT and CDR2 SNEGSKA (reference sequence). The CDR3 runs to 15 residues. CDR3 nucleotides: TGCAGTTCTGGGGGCGAGGGCCTAGCCAAAAACATTCAGTACTTC. It specifies CSSGGEGLAKNIQYF.

The V and J genes are TRBV30 and TRBJ1-2, with TRBD1 matching over 9 bases. Per the germline V gene, CDR1 is GTSNPN and CDR2 is SVGIG (reference sequence). The CDR3 has 13 amino acids. The J segment lost 5 bases and the V segment lost 3 bases, leaving 4 bases of the junction unmatched. CDR3 protein: CAWRQGASYGYTF. As DNA, the CDR3 is TGTGCCTGGAGACAGGGGGCTTCTTATGGCTACACCTTC.

This clonotype was counted at least ten times. V usage is TRBV7-8 and J usage is TRBJ2-1; D is undetermined. The CDR3 has 12 residues. CDR1 and CDR2 (germline): SGHVS, FQNEAQ. Trimming shortened V by 1 base and J by 8 bases, and 6 bases separated the two germline ends. CDR3 sequence: CASSLVWYEQFF. The DNA of the CDR3 is TGTGCCAGCAGCTTAGTTTGGTATGAGCAGTTCTTC.

This clonotype was observed many times. The J gene is TRBJ1-1, the V gene TRBV6-1, with a possible D match to TRBD1 (5 bases). The germline gives CDR1 MNHNS, CDR2 SASEGT. The V and J ends lost 9 bases and 0 bases respectively, with 8 bases between them. There are 12 residues in the CDR3. The CDR3 DNA reads as TGTGCCAGTGAGGACATGAACACTGAAGCTTTCTTT. As protein: CASEDMNTEAFF.

This clonotype was observed many times. The chain uses TRBV7-9 and TRBJ1-3; D is unresolved. The CDR3 is 13 residues long. Germline CDR1 is SEHNR and CDR2 is FQNEAQ (reference sequence). The V gene lost 2 bases and the J gene lost 9 bases, with 11 bases spanning the gap. The CDR3 spells CASSLLVDSTIYF. In DNA form, the CDR3 reads TGTGCCAGCAGCTTATTGGTGGACTCCACCATATATTTT.

This clonotype appeared many times. One junction end disagrees with the germline gene, perhaps due to a read error. This chain joins TRBV7-2 and TRBJ2-7; D is unclear. Per the germline V gene, CDR1 is SGHTA and CDR2 is FQGNSA. This CDR3 has 14 residues. The CDR3 sequence: CASSLVPTGSGKDF. The DNA of the CDR3 is TGTGCCAGCAGCTTAGTCCCGACGGGTTCTGGCAAAGACTTC.

The chain recombines TRBV9 with TRBJ1-1; 8 bases align to TRBD1. The germline V gene encodes CDR1 SGDLS and CDR2 YYNGEE. J gave up 6 bases and V 1 base, and 11 bases lay outside the gene matches. CDR3 length equals 16 residues. DNA for the CDR3: TGTGCCAGCAGCGTATCTGGCGGGCAGGGGGCTTCTGAAGCTTTCTTT. Translated, it gives CASSVSGGQGASEAFF.

As for this clonotype: A read error may explain this, as a much larger clone is one base away. The chain links TRBV7-2 to TRBJ1-6, with D perhaps TRBD1 (6 bases). Germline CDR1 SGHTA, CDR2 FQGNSA. This CDR3 region has 15 residues. V dropped 1 base and J dropped 7 bases, with 11 bases sitting between them. CDR3 bases: TGTGCCAGCAGCTTAGGGTCAGGGGTCAATTCACCCCTCCACTTT. Its translation is CASSLGSGVNSPLHF.

The chain links TRBV6-1 to TRBJ2-2, with 10 bases aligning to TRBD1. Per germline, CDR1 MNHNS and CDR2 SASEGT. The V segment lost 6 bases and the J segment 2 bases; nucleotides outside the gene matches: 3. The CDR3 runs 15 residues. The CDR3 nucleotides are TGTGCCAGCAGGATGACAGGGGGCAACACCGGGGAGCTGTTTTTT. It is translated as CASRMTGGNTGELFF.

A single count supports this clonotype. The gene calls are TRBV3-1 and TRBJ2-3; 9 nucleotides line up with TRBD2. V lost 1 base to trimming and J lost 2 bases; unmatched junction nucleotides: 7. The CDR3 runs 17 residues. Germline lookup yields CDR1 LGHDT and CDR2 YNNKEL (reference sequence). The DNA of the CDR3 is TGTGCCAGCAGCCAAGGAGATCGCGGGGGGGACACAGATACGCAGTATTTT. It encodes CASSQGDRGGDTDTQYF.

There are many counts of this clonotype. The chain combines TRBV7-9 with TRBJ2-5; the D gene could be TRBD1 or TRBD2 (7 bases each). This CDR3 has 13 residues. Germline CDR1 and CDR2: SEHNR and FQNEAQ (reference sequence). V shed 8 bases and J shed 4 bases, with 14 bases lying between them. As DNA, the CDR3 is TGTGCCAGCCTGGGAGGGGGCGGAGAGACCCAGTACTTC. This gives the protein CASLGGGGETQYF.

This sequence joins TRBV13 and TRBJ1-1, with TRBD1 identical over 7 bases. The CDR3 covers 15 residues. The trim removed 7 bases at V and 1 base at J, leaving 9 bases unmatched. From germline, CDR1 is PRHDT and CDR2 FYEKMQ (reference sequence). As DNA, the CDR3 is TGTGCCAGCATCGAGGGGGCGCGCTGGAACACTGAAGCTTTCTTT. This translates into CASIEGARWNTEAFF. The variable domain in full, completed from reference TRBV13 and TRBJ1-1, reads AAGVIQSPRHLIKEKRETATLKCYPIPRHDTVYWYQQGPGQDPQFLISFYEKMQSDKGSIPDRFSAQQFSDYHSELNMSSLELGDSALYFCASIEGARWNTEAFFGQGTRLTVV.

There are many counts of this clonotype. V is TRBV28 and J is TRBJ2-3, with D uncertain. This CDR3 spans 14 amino acids. Trimming took off 2 bases at V and 5 bases at J, with 11 bases between the two ends. CDR1 is MDHEN and CDR2 is SYDVKM in the germline V gene. The chain's CDR3 is CASSLISARDTQYF. CDR3 coding DNA: TGTGCCAGCAGTTTAATATCGGCGAGAGATACGCAGTATTTT.

V and J are TRBV19 and TRBJ2-7; D is uncertain. V lost 3 bases and J 2 bases, leaving 11 bases between the germline ends. The germline gives CDR1 LNHDA, CDR2 SQIVND (reference sequence). This CDR3 region has 14 residues. The CDR3 nucleotides are TGTGCCAGTAGTATTCACGAATCCGCCTACGAGCAGTACTTC. Amino acids: CASSIHESAYEQYF.

J is TRBJ1-6 and V is TRBV20-1, with 8 bases identical to TRBD1. J was trimmed by 5 bases and V by 0 bases; bases with no gene match: 6. CDR3 length equals 16 residues. Germline loops: CDR1 DFQATT, CDR2 SNEGSKA (reference sequence). This CDR3 reads CSARDPGQADNSPLHF. In nucleotides, the CDR3 is TGCAGTGCTAGAGACCCGGGACAGGCAGATAATTCACCCCTCCACTTT.

This clonotype has ten or more counts. CDR3 sequence reads: CSVRGGPSSYEQYF. CDR3 in DNA: TGCAGCGTGCGGGGGGGCCCAAGCTCCTACGAGCAGTACTTC. The rearrangement joins TRBV29-1 to TRBJ2-7; TRBD2 aligns across 9 bases. V trimming: 6 bases; J trimming: 0 bases; junction bases outside the gene matches: 6. There are 14 residues in the CDR3. Per the germline V gene, CDR1 is SQVTM and CDR2 is ANQGSEA.

This clonotype was counted at least ten times. The CDR3 nucleotides are TGTGCCAGCAGCTTTACCGGGTTGTCCTACGAGCAGTACTTC. Translated, it gives CASSFTGLSYEQYF. The chain links TRBV7-9 to TRBJ2-7; D is ambiguous. This CDR3 region has 14 residues. Trimming removed 3 bases from V and 1 base from J, with 10 bases in between. The V gene's germline CDR1 is SEHNR and CDR2 FQNEAQ (reference sequence).

The chain uses TRBV14 and TRBJ1-2; D remains unclear. Trimming took off 2 bases at V and 3 bases at J, with 10 bases between the two ends. This CDR3 is built from 14 residues. Per the germline V gene, CDR1 is SGHDN and CDR2 is FVKESK. The CDR3 DNA is TGTGCCAGCAGCCAACTACAGAGTGACTATGGCTACACCTTC. This translates into CASSQLQSDYGYTF.

At least ten counts were recorded for this clonotype. The J gene is TRBJ1-2, the V gene TRBV30; TRBD1 matches 7 bases. Unmatched junction bases numbered 13, after V lost 3 bases and J lost 6 bases. CDR1 and CDR2 from the germline V gene are GTSNPN and SVGIG (reference sequence). CDR3 length: 15 residues. The CDR3 protein is CAWRLISRGFDGYTF. CDR3 coding DNA: TGTGCCTGGAGGCTTATCAGCAGGGGGTTCGATGGCTACACCTTC.

This clonotype was found many times. The CDR3 is CASSAWRGATNEKLFF. The CDR3 DNA reads TGTGCCAGCAGTGCTTGGAGGGGCGCAACTAATGAAAAACTGTTTTTT. The chain recombines TRBV2 with TRBJ1-4, with D possibly matching TRBD1 (5 bases). This CDR3 spans 16 amino acids. CDR1 SNHLY and CDR2 FYNNEI come from the germline V gene. With 4 bases removed from V and 0 bases from J, the gap between germline ends came to 12 bases.

This clonotype showed up many times. The CDR3 nucleotides are TGTGCCAGCAGCCCCGAACAGGGTTCTGAAGCTTTCTTT. This translates into CASSPEQGSEAFF. The chain recombines TRBV3-1 with TRBJ1-1; weak D call: TRBD1 (6 bases). Germline CDR1 and CDR2: LGHDT and YNNKEL (reference sequence). Deletions cut 4 bases from V and 6 bases from J, with 12 bases between. The CDR3 runs 13 residues.

This clonotype was detected ten times or more. V usage is TRBV30 and J usage is TRBJ2-5, with TRBD2 matching 10 bases. V was pared by 5 bases and J by 2 bases, with 5 bases of the junction left unmatched. This CDR3 comprises 14 residues. Germline V CDR1 and CDR2: GTSNPN, SVGIG (reference sequence). The CDR3 nucleotides are TGTGCCTGGGACAGCGGGGGGGTACAAGAGACCCAGTACTTC. Amino acids: CAWDSGGVQETQYF.

Ten or more counts support this clonotype. The V gene is TRBV7-3, the J gene TRBJ1-6; D is ambiguous. This CDR3 region has 16 residues. Germline V CDR1 and CDR2: SGHTA, FQGTGA. V gave up 4 bases and J gave up 8 bases, with 18 bases separating them. The CDR3 bases are TGTGCCAGCAGCTCCGGCGCTGGGAGTTCTGATTCACCCCTCCACTTT. This sequence encodes CASSSGAGSSDSPLHF.

The V gene is TRBV11-3, the J gene TRBJ2-2, with TRBD2 matching over 7 bases. The CDR3 spans 13 residues. V trimming: 7 bases; J trimming: 3 bases; junction bases outside the gene matches: 2. Germline CDR1 SGHNT, CDR2 YENEEA. DNA for the CDR3: TGTGCCAGCAAGGCGGGGGACACCGGGGAGCTGTTTTTT. Its translation: CASKAGDTGELFF.

Only a few counts were recorded for this clonotype. The chain joins TRBV12-3 or TRBV12-4 to TRBJ2-6, with TRBD1 matching 11 bases. CDR3 length: 20 residues. V lost 2 bases to trimming and J lost 1 base; unmatched junction nucleotides: 10. The CDR3 DNA is TGTGCCAGCAGTTTATGGGATCTTCGGGACAGGGGGTCTGGGGCCAACGTCCTGACTTTC. This encodes CASSLWDLRDRGSGANVLTF.

This clonotype came up many times. The chain joins TRBV12-3 or TRBV12-4 to TRBJ1-5, with D perhaps TRBD1 (6 bases). The germline V and J ends were trimmed by 3 bases and 7 bases, with 13 bases remaining between them. The CDR3 loop spans 14 amino acids. In nucleotides, the CDR3 is TGTGCCAGCAGTTTTGCAGGGGAATACCAGCCCCAGCATTTT. It yields the protein CASSFAGEYQPQHF.

This clonotype showed up just a few times. The chain joins TRBV7-8 to TRBJ1-1; D ambiguous. Trimming removed 1 base at V and 1 base at J, with 7 bases between. CDR3 length: 14 residues. Germline values: CDR1 SGHVS, CDR2 FQNEAQ. For the CDR3, the DNA is TGTGCCAGCAGCTTAGTCCTGGGGAACACTGAAGCTTTCTTT. The encoded protein is CASSLVLGNTEAFF.